The T cell receptor (beta chain) under discussion was sequenced for a study of T cells in Graves' hyperthyroidism and ophthalmopathy. Ophthalmopathy cases scored 3 or more on the Clinical Activity Score and 4 or more on NOSPECS grade, with duration below 3 months. Clinical symptoms, serum thyroxine and TRAb, thyroid ultrasound and orbital computed tomography were used for the diagnoses. Ten or more counts support this clonotype. RNA transcripts were the template for amplifying TCR beta CDR3 regions. HTBI primers were used for first-round RT-PCR of the TCR CDR3. TCRdb analysed the multiplex PCR reads with MiXCR anew, one entry per CDR3 protein. The sample consists of about 350,000 distinct CDR3 sequences, 15% to 20% of them appearing once. Specimen: blood. This receptor was taken from a woman aged 40 to 50 with Graves' ophthalmopathy.

DNA of the CDR3: TGTGCCAGTAGTATCTCGGGCGCAGCTGTTAACTATGGCTACACCTTC. Translated, it gives CASSISGAAVNYGYTF. V and J are TRBV19 and TRBJ1-2; no definite D call. The germline gives CDR1 LNHDA, CDR2 SQIVND (reference sequence). There are 16 residues in the CDR3. V was clipped by 3 bases and J by 1 base, with 15 bases between them. Filled out from reference TRBV19 and TRBJ1-2, the complete variable domain reads DGGITQSPKYLFRKEGQNVTLSCEQNLNHDAMYWYRQDPGQGLRLIYYSQIVNDFQKGDIAEGYSVSREKKESFPLTVTSAQKNPTAFYLCASSISGAAVNYGYTFGSGTRLTVV.